The clone carrying this TCR beta chain was recorded once. This sample stems from a study of blood T cell repertoires in COVID-19. Study information: From the United States, Italy and Spain came samples of acute and convalescent COVID-19. Sources were T cells, B-cell-depleted T cells, or PBMCs; the material itself was cDNA or gDNA.

Sequencing was performed with immunoSEQ multiplex PCR; in TCRdb, only in-frame clones are kept and a portion is missing. The sample includes some 150,000 clones, roughly 89% of them seen just once. This CDR3 contains 17 residues. Per the germline V gene, CDR1 is MGHRA and CDR2 is YSYEKL. The V gene end was trimmed by 1 base and the J gene end by 3 bases; junction bases not matched to a gene: 12. Sequences were obtained from peripheral blood. The chain joins TRBV4-1 to TRBJ2-7, with 7 nucleotides matching TRBD2. This clonotype was obtained from a woman aged 45-65 years with acute or convalescent COVID-19. This CDR3 reads CASSQGASGGPRYEQYF. The CDR3 DNA follows: TGCGCCAGCAGCCAAGGGGCTAGCGGAGGCCCCCGCTACGAGCAGTACTTC.